This TCR beta chain appears in the sequencing data of a study of T cell repertoires in cytomegalovirus infection. Study-level information: Well-studied HLA-B-restricted CMV epitopes were used in the study alongside recently identified HLA-C-restricted ones.

Many counts were recorded for this clonotype. Its antigen is not known. CDR1 LNHDA and CDR2 SQIVND come from the germline V gene (reference sequence). The CDR3 runs to 12 residues. V was trimmed by 7 bases and J by 5 bases, leaving 11 bases between them. TCRdb itself ran the reads through MiXCR, one entry per CDR3 protein. Of hundreds of thousands of distinct CDR3 sequences listed, around 35% are singletons. The receptor comes from a human donor in good health (CMV status not recorded). Some clones in this sample may be carry-over from other donors' samples. The sample here was cultured PBMCs, taken from culture after CMV antigen stimulation. This chain uses TRBV19 with TRBJ1-1; no definite D call. CDR3: CASTRGYTEAFF. The CDR3 DNA reads TGTGCCAGTACCCGGGGTTATACTGAAGCTTTCTTT.